This is a list of T cell receptor beta chains from one sample in a study of neurological immune-mediated disorders. Via MiXCR, TCRdb re-called the 5' RACE reads, giving one row per CDR3 protein. The sample consists of approximately 80,000 distinct CDR3 sequences, 3.5% to 5.5% of them appearing once. The sample comprised PBMCs. These TCRs come from a woman aged 55-70 years with multiple sclerosis. Each CDR3 is given with its conserved first and last residue. A D gene is named only where the DNA matches it firmly. Rows give clone size only sometimes, using once, few, many, or a class for an expanded clone.

j_call | v_call | clone_size | d_call | cdr3_nt | cdr3_aa
TRBJ2-6 | TRBV5-1 | many | - | TGCGCCAGCTCGTCAAGCGTTTCTGGGGCCAACGTCCTGACTTTC | CASSSSVSGANVLTF
TRBJ2-7 | TRBV9 | many | - | TGTGCCAGCAGCGTAGGCGGGACAGATATTTACGAGCAGTACTTC | CASSVGGTDIYEQYF
TRBJ1-1 | TRBV6-5 | - | - | TGTGCCAGCAGGACTGTGAACACTGAAGCTTTCTTT | CASRTVNTEAFF
TRBJ1-5 | TRBV20-1 | many | - | TGCAGTGCTAGAGCTGGGAACGGCATTAATCAGCCCCAGCATTTT | CSARAGNGINQPQHF
TRBJ2-3 | TRBV20-1 | many | - | TGCAGTGCTAGAGACCCGGGGGGCGGCCCAGATACGCAGTATTTT | CSARDPGGGPDTQYF
TRBJ1-2 | TRBV5-1 | many | - | TGCGCCAGCAGCTTGGCCCAGGGAAGGGATGGCTACACCTTC | CASSLAQGRDGYTF
TRBJ1-1 | TRBV7-9 | many | - | TGTGCCAGCAGCTTAGCGTCGAGTGGGTTGACTGAAGCTTTCTTT | CASSLASSGLTEAFF
TRBJ1-2 | TRBV11-2 | many | - | TGTGCCAGCAGCTCCTCTGGGGGATCCTATGGCTACACCTTC | CASSSSGGSYGYTF
TRBJ2-7 | TRBV25-1 | many | - | TGTGCCAGCAGTGTGGGCAACCTTGGGCAGTACTTC | CASSVGNLGQYF
TRBJ2-3 | TRBV5-5 | many | - | - | CASSSGLRAGTDTQYF
TRBJ2-1 | TRBV5-1 | many | TRBD1 | TGCGCCAGCAACTCCCGGACAGGGGCCAACTCCTACAATGAGCAGTTCTTC | CASNSRTGANSYNEQFF
TRBJ2-7 | TRBV6-6 | many | - | TGTGCCAGCAGTTATCAAGCTGGGAACGAGCAGTACTTC | CASSYQAGNEQYF
TRBJ2-5 | TRBV6-2/TRBV6-3 | many | - | TGTGCCAGCAGTAATCCTCAAGAGACCCAGTACTTC | CASSNPQETQYF
TRBJ2-2 | TRBV7-6 | many | - | TGTGCCAGCAGCTTAGACGTGTTGGCTGGGGAGCTGTTTTTT | CASSLDVLAGELFF
TRBJ1-1 | TRBV5-1 | many | - | TGCGCCAGCAGCTTGGGGTCCAGGGGCACTGAAGCTTTCTTT | CASSLGSRGTEAFF
TRBJ2-3 | TRBV20-1 | many | TRBD2 | TGCAGTGCTAGGCTAGCGGGGGGCCTGGTGGGCACAGATACGCAGTATTTT | CSARLAGGLVGTDTQYF
TRBJ2-1 | TRBV5-1 | many | TRBD1 | TGCGCCAGCAGCCGGGACAGGGCTAATGAGCAGTTCTTC | CASSRDRANEQFF
TRBJ2-1 | TRBV5-6 | many | - | TGTGCCAGCAGCCCCGTGGGGGACAATGAGCAGTTCTTC | CASSPVGDNEQFF
TRBJ2-7 | TRBV3-1 | many | - | TGTGCCAGCAGCCATAGAGGCTACGAGCAGTACTTC | CASSHRGYEQYF
TRBJ1-6 | TRBV4-1 | many | - | TGCGCCAGCAGCCGTACGAATTCACCCCTCCACTTT | CASSRTNSPLHF
TRBJ2-7 | TRBV3-1 | many | - | TGTGCCTCGTCCCGGGACATAAGCTACGAGCAGTACTTC | CASSRDISYEQYF
TRBJ2-1 | TRBV5-4 | many | TRBD2 | TGTGCCAGCAGCCGGACTAGCGGGACCCACAATGAGCAGTTCTTC | CASSRTSGTHNEQFF
TRBJ2-1 | TRBV6-5 | many | TRBD1 | TGTGCCAGCAGTTCGGGGACAGGGGTTGGTGAGCAGTTCTTC | CASSSGTGVGEQFF
TRBJ2-7 | TRBV20-1 | many | - | TGCAGTACTCCGGGACTTGCGGACTACGAGCAGTACTTC | CSTPGLADYEQYF
TRBJ1-1 | TRBV12-3/TRBV12-4 | few | TRBD1 | TGTGCCAGCAGCGACAGGGGACTTACAGGAGGGACTGAAGCTTTCTTT | CASSDRGLTGGTEAFF
TRBJ2-5 | TRBV6-6 | many | - | TGTGCCAGCAGCAGGGACCAACAAGAGACCCAGTACTTC | CASSRDQQETQYF
TRBJ1-2 | TRBV9 | many | - | TGTGCCAGCAGCGCCCTAAAGGCCGACTATGGCTACACCTTC | CASSALKADYGYTF
TRBJ1-4 | TRBV18 | many | - | TGTGCCAGCTCACCACCGGACAGCCAGCGTGCAACTAATGAAAAACTGTTTTTT | CASSPPDSQRATNEKLFF
TRBJ2-3 | TRBV29-1 | many | - | TGCAGCGTAAACAGGGGAGGGGGCACAGATACGCAGTATTTT | CSVNRGGGTDTQYF
TRBJ2-1 | TRBV5-1 | - | - | TGCGCCAGCAGATTCGGGGAATCCTACAATGAGCAGTTCTTC | CASRFGESYNEQFF
TRBJ2-7 | TRBV20-1 | many | TRBD1 | TGCAGTGCTAGGGACAGGCCCTACGAGCAGTACTTC | CSARDRPYEQYF
TRBJ2-5 | TRBV27 | many | - | TGTGCCAGCAGTTGGTTCGGCAGGGGAGGCGAGACCCAGTACTTC | CASSWFGRGGETQYF
TRBJ1-3 | TRBV5-6 | many | - | TGTGCCAGCAGCCTGCTGGCGGGGAGCTCTGGAAACACCATATATTTT | CASSLLAGSSGNTIYF
TRBJ2-3 | TRBV7-2 | many | - | TGTGCCAGCAGCCGGCCTGCCGATACGCAGTATTTT | CASSRPADTQYF
TRBJ2-2 | TRBV7-2 | many | - | TGTGCCAGCAGCTTAAAGCGTGGGGCCGGGGAGCTGTTTTTT | CASSLKRGAGELFF